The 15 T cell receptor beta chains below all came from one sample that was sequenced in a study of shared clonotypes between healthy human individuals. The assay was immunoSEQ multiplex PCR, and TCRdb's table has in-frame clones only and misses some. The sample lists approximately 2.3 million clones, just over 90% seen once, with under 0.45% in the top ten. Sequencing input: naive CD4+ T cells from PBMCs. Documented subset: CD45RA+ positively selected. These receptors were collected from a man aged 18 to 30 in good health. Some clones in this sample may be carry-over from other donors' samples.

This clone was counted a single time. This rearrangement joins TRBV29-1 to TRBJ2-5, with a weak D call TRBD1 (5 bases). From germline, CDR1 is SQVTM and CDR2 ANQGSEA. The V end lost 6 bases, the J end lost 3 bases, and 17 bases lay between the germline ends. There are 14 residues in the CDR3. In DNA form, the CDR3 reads TGCAGCGTGTACAATGGGGCGGCAAAAGAGACCCAGTACTTC. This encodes CSVYNGAAKETQYF.

CDR3 sequence: CASGQGSYGYTF. As DNA, the CDR3 is TGTGCCAGCGGACAGGGCTCGTATGGCTACACCTTC. V gene TRBV2 combines with J gene TRBJ1-2; 8 positions match TRBD1. The CDR3 covers 12 residues. Germline CDR1 SNHLY, CDR2 FYNNEI. V was pared by 8 bases and J by 5 bases, with 4 bases of the junction left unmatched.

The CDR3: CASSLSTSGTGELFF. CDR3 sequence (DNA): TGCGCCAGCAGCTTGTCAACTAGCGGGACCGGGGAGCTGTTTTTT. J is TRBJ2-2 and V is TRBV5-1, with 9 bases fitting TRBD2. Germline V gene sequence: CDR1 SGHRS, CDR2 YFSETQ. This CDR3 region has 15 residues. Germline trimming cut 1 base from V and 5 bases from J; bases unmatched to any gene: 3.

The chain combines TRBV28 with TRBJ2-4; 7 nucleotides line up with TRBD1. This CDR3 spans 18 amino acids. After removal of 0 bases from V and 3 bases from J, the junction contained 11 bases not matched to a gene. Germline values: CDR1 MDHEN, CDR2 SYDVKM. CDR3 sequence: CASSLWGNLGQNKNIQYF. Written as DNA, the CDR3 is TGTGCCAGCAGTTTATGGGGGAACCTGGGACAGAACAAAAACATTCAGTACTTC.

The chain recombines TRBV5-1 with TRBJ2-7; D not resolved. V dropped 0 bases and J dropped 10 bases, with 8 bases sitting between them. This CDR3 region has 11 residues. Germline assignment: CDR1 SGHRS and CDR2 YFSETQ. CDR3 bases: TGCGCCAGCAGCTTGGGGCTTCTCCAGTACTTC. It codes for CASSLGLLQYF.

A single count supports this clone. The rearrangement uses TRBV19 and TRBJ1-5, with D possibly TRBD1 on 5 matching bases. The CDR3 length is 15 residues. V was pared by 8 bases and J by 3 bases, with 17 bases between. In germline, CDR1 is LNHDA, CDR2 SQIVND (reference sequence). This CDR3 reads CASERAGNVNQPQHF. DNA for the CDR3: TGTGCCAGTGAACGGGCAGGGAATGTCAATCAGCCCCAGCATTTT.

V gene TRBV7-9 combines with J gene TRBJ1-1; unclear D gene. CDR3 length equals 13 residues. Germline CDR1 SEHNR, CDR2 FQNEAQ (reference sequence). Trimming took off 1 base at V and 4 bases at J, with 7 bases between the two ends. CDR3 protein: CASSLEGFTEAFF. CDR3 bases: TGTGCCAGCAGCTTAGAAGGGTTCACTGAAGCTTTCTTT.

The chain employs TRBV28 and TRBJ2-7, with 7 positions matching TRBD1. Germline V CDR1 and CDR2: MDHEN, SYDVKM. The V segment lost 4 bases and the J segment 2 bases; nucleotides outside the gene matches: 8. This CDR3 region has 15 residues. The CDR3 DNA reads TGTGCCAGCAGTTCTCTTCGACAGGGAACCTACGAGCAGTACTTC. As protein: CASSSLRQGTYEQYF.

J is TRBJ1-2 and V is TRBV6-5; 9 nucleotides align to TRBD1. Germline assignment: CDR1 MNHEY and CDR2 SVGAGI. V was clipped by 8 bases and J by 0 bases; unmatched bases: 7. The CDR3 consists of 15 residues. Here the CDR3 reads CASYEGTGPNYGYTF. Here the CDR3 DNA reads TGTGCCAGCTATGAGGGGACAGGGCCTAACTATGGCTACACCTTC.

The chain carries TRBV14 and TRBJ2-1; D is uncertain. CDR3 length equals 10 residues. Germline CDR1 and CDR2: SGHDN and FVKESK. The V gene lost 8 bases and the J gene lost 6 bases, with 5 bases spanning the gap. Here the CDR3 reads CASSFNEQFF. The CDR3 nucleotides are TGTGCCAGCTCGTTCAATGAGCAGTTCTTC.

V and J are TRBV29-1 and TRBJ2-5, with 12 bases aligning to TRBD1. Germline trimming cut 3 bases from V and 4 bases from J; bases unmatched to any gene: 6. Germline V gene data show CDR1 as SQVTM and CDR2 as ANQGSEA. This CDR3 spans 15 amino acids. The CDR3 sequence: CSVEGDRGRRETQYF. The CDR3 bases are TGCAGCGTTGAGGGGGACAGGGGGCGGCGAGAGACCCAGTACTTC.

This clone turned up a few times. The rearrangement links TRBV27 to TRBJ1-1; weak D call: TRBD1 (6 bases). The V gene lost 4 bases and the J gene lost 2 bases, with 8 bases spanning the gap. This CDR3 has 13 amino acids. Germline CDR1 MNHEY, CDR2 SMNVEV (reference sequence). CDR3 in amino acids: CASSSGANTEAFF. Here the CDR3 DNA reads TGTGCCAGCAGTTCGGGGGCAAACACTGAAGCTTTCTTT.

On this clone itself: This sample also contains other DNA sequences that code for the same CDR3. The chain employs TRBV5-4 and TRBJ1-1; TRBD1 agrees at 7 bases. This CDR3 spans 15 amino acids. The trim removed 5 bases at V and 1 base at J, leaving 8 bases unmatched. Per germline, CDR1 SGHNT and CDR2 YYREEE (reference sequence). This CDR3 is CASSLRQGTNTEAFF. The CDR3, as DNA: TGTGCCAGCAGTCTCCGACAGGGAACGAACACTGAAGCTTTCTTT.

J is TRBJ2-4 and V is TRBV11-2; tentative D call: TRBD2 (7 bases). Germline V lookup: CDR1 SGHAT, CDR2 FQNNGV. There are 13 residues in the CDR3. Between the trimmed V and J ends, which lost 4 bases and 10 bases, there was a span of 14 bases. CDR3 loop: CASSWGGSLIQYF. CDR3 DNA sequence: TGTGCCAGCAGCTGGGGGGGCAGTCTAATTCAGTACTTC.

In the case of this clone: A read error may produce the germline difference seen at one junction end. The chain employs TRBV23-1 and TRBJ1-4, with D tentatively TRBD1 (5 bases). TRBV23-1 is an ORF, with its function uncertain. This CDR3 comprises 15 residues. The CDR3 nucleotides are TGCGCCGGCAGTCAATCCTTGCAGGGCGGAGAAAAACTGTTTTTT. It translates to CAGSQSLQGGEKLFF.